The 9 T cell receptor beta chains below were found in one sample sequenced in a study of blood T cell repertoires in COVID-19. Assay used: immunoSEQ multiplex PCR; TCRdb lists only in-frame clones, some missing. Seen here are fewer than 60,000 clones, roughly 90% observed once, and the top ten hold around 10%. Sequencing used peripheral blood. The source is a human donor with acute or convalescent COVID-19. The donor label of this sample is uncertain.

The genes are TRBV30 and TRBJ2-5; 8 positions agree with TRBD1. The CDR3 length is 14 residues. Germline V CDR1 and CDR2: GTSNPN, SVGIG (reference sequence). With V trimmed by 2 bases and J by 4 bases, 6 bases remained unmatched. The CDR3 DNA reads as TGTGCCTGGAGTTCCCAGGGGGCTGGAGAGACCCAGTACTTC. It encodes CAWSSQGAGETQYF.

This clone has only a few counts. The CDR3 DNA reads as TGTGCCAGCAGTTATCAGGGACTCAATCAGCCCCAGCATTTT. Residues: CASSYQGLNQPQHF. The gene calls are TRBV6-6 and TRBJ1-5, with D tentatively TRBD1 (5 bases). Germline loops: CDR1 MNHNY, CDR2 SVGAGI (reference sequence). The CDR3 runs 14 residues. V lost 3 bases and J 3 bases, leaving 9 bases between the germline ends.

This sequence joins TRBV29-1 and TRBJ1-2; the match to TRBD1 covers 9 bases. CDR1 and CDR2 (germline): SQVTM, ANQGSEA. Unmatched junction bases numbered 13, after V lost 4 bases and J lost 10 bases. CDR3 size: 14 residues. The CDR3 loop reads CSVVGLGQGFAYTF. The DNA for the CDR3 is TGCAGCGTTGTGGGACTAGGACAGGGGTTTGCCTACACCTTC.

This clone was seen only once. The J gene is TRBJ2-7, the V gene TRBV29-1, with 12 bases identical to TRBD1. Trimming cost V 1 base and J 4 bases; bases outside gene matches: 5. The CDR3 covers 15 residues. Germline V lookup: CDR1 SQVTM, CDR2 ANQGSEA. The CDR3 DNA reads TGCAGCGTTGAAGGGAAGGGACAGGGGGCTTACGAGCAGTACGTC. It specifies CSVEGKGQGAYEQYV.

The J gene is TRBJ1-1, the V gene TRBV3-1 (or the pseudogene TRBV3-2); 11 positions match TRBD1. The V segment lost 4 bases and the J segment 5 bases; nucleotides outside the gene matches: 9. CDR3 size: 16 residues. CDR1 and CDR2 (germline): LGHDT, YNNKEL (reference sequence). The CDR3 loop is CASSLHKGQGATEAFF. The CDR3 DNA follows: TGTGCCAGCAGCCTACACAAAGGACAGGGGGCTACTGAAGCTTTCTTT.

The chain couples TRBV9 to TRBJ2-1, with D possibly matching TRBD2 (7 bases). In germline, CDR1 is SGDLS, CDR2 YYNGEE. V dropped 3 bases and J dropped 2 bases, with 15 bases sitting between them. The CDR3 is made up of 16 amino acids. CDR3 sequence (DNA): TGTGCCAGCAGCGGCCCGGGGGGCTCGACCTACAATGAGCAGTTCTTC. As protein: CASSGPGGSTYNEQFF.

The J gene is TRBJ1-1, the V gene TRBV19; D may be TRBD1 (5 bases). The V end was cut by 3 bases, the J end by 5 bases, with 13 bases between. This CDR3 is built from 14 residues. Germline assignment: CDR1 LNHDA and CDR2 SQIVND (reference sequence). The CDR3 nucleotides are TGTGCCAGTAGTATCGGTGGGGCATCGACTGAAGCTTTCTTT. This encodes CASSIGGASTEAFF.

V and J are TRBV9 and TRBJ2-3, with D possibly being TRBD2 (6 bases). Between the trimmed V and J ends, which lost 6 bases and 0 bases, there was a span of 11 bases. The CDR3 runs 14 residues. Germline assignment: CDR1 SGDLS and CDR2 YYNGEE. The CDR3 nucleotides read TGTGCCAGCATGCGTAGCGGTAGCACAGATACGCAGTATTTT. Translation gives CASMRSGSTDTQYF. The full variable domain, in which reference TRBV9 and TRBJ2-3 provide the parts outside the CDR3, is DSGVTQTPKHLITATGQRVTLRCSPRSGDLSVYWYQQSLDQGLQFLIQYYNGEERAKGNILERFSAQQFPDLHSELNLSSLELGDSALYFCASMRSGSTDTQYFGPGTRLTVL.

The chain joins TRBV19 to TRBJ1-4; 8 positions match TRBD1. The CDR3 contains 12 residues. From germline, CDR1 is LNHDA and CDR2 SQIVND (reference sequence). V trimming: 7 bases; J trimming: 7 bases; junction bases outside the gene matches: 2. CDR3 region: CASNTGGEKLFF. CDR3 in DNA: TGTGCCAGTAATACAGGGGGTGAAAAACTGTTTTTT.